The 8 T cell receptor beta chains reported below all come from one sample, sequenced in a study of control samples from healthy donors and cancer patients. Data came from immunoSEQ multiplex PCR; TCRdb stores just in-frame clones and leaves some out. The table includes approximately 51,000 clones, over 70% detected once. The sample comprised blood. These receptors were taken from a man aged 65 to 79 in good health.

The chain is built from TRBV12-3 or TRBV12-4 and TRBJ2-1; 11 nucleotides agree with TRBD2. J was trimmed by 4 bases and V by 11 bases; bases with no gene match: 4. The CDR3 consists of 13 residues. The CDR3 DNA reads TGTGCCGGACGGACTAGCGGGTACAATGAGCAGTTCTTC. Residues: CAGRTSGYNEQFF.

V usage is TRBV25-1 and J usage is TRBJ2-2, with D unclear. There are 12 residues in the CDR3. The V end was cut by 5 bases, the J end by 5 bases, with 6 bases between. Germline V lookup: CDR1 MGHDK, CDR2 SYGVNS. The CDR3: CASSRRTGELFF. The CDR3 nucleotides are TGTGCCAGCAGTCGGCGGACCGGGGAGCTGTTTTTT.

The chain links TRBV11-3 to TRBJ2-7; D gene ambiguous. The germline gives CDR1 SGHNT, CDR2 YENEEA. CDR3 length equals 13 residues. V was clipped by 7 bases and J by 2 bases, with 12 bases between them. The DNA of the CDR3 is TGTGCCAGCAAGGGCCGCGAAGCCTACGAGCAGTACTTC. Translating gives CASKGREAYEQYF.

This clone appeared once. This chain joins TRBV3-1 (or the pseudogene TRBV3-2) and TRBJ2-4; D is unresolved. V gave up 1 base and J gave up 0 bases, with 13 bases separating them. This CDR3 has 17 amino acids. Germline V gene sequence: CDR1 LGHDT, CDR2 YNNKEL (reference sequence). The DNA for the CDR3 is TGTGCCAGCAGCCAAGGCGAACAGAGAGGAGCCAAAAACATTCAGTACTTC. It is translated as CASSQGEQRGAKNIQYF.

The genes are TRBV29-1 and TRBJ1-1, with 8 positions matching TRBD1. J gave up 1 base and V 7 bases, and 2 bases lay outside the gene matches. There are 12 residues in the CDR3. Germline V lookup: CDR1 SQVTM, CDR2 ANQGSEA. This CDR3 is CSGGTGNTEAFF. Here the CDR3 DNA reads TGCAGCGGCGGGACAGGGAACACTGAAGCTTTCTTT.

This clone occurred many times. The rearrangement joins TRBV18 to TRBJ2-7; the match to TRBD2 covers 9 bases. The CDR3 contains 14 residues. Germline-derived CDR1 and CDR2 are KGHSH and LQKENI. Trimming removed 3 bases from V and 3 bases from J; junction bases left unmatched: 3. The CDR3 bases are TGTGCCAGCTCACCGTCGACTAGCGGCTACGAGCAGTACTTC. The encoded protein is CASSPSTSGYEQYF.

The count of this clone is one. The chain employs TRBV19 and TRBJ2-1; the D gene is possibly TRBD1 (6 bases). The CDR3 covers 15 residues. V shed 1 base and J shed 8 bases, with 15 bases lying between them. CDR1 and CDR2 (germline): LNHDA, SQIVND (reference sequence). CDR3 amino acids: CASSIGTGFSYEQFF. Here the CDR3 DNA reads TGTGCCAGTAGTATAGGTACAGGGTTTAGCTATGAGCAGTTCTTC.

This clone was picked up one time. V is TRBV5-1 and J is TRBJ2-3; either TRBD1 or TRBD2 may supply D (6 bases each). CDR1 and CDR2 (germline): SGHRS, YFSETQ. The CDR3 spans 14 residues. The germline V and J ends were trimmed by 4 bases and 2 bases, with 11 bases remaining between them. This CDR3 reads CASSTEGVTDTQYF. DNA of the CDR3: TGCGCCAGCAGCACGGAGGGGGTCACAGATACGCAGTATTTT.